This is a list of T cell receptor beta chains from one sample in a study of T cells in Graves' hyperthyroidism and ophthalmopathy. TCRdb used MiXCR to reprocess the multiplex PCR reads, holding one entry per CDR3 protein. The profile shows 800,000 or so distinct CDR3 sequences, about 38% of them singletons. The sequencing sample was made of blood. These TCRs come from a man aged 18 to 35 with Graves' hyperthyroidism. Both conserved end residues are part of each CDR3. D genes are given only for firm matches. Clone size is given for some rows only: seen once, a few or many times, or a class if the clone is expanded.

>NA|TRBV7-9|14|many|TRBJ1-2
TGTGCCAGCAGCTTCATGGGGACGTACTATGGCTACACCTTC
CASSFMGTYYGYTF
>NA|TRBV7-2|14|NA|TRBJ1-3
TGTGCCAGCAGTTACGGGGAATCTGGAAACACCATATATTTT
CASSYGESGNTIYF
>NA|TRBV29-1|14|many|TRBJ1-1
TGCAGCGTTGAACTGGATGGCAGAGACACTGAAGCTTTCTTT
CSVELDGRDTEAFF
>TRBD1|TRBV2|13|NA|TRBJ1-6
TGTGCCAGCCCCTACAGGGGAGATTCACCCCTCCACTTT
CASPYRGDSPLHF
>NA|TRBV10-3|13|few|TRBJ1-2
TGTGCCATCAGTGAGGGCCCAGGGAACTACTACACCTTC
CAISEGPGNYYTF
>NA|TRBV12-3/TRBV12-4|14|many|TRBJ1-3
TGTGCCAGCAGCCTTACGAGCTCTGGAAACACCATATATTTT
CASSLTSSGNTIYF
>TRBD1|TRBV19|16|few|TRBJ1-1
TGTGCCAGTAGTATGGACAGGGGGCGCGGGAACACTGAAGCTTTCTTT
CASSMDRGRGNTEAFF
>TRBD1|TRBV2|13|NA|TRBJ1-4
TGTGCCAGGGACAGGTCAACTAATGAAAAACTGTTTTTT
CARDRSTNEKLFF
>NA|TRBV7-8|13|many|TRBJ1-2
TGTGCCAGCAGCTTCCAGGACAGCCACGGCTACACCTTC
CASSFQDSHGYTF
>NA|TRBV15|14|NA|TRBJ1-4
TGTGCCACCAGCCCCGGGGCAGGGGATGAAAAACTGTTTTTT
CATSPGAGDEKLFF
>NA|TRBV12-3/TRBV12-4|12|NA|TRBJ2-7
TGTGCCAGCACTACAGGGTTCAACGAGCAGTACTTC
CASTTGFNEQYF
>NA|TRBV12-3/TRBV12-4|12|few|TRBJ1-1
TGTGCCAGCAGACAATTCCACACTGAAGCTTTCTTT
CASRQFHTEAFF
>NA|TRBV14|13|many|TRBJ2-2
TGTGCCAGCAGCTTCTGGAACACCGGGGAGCTGTTTTTT
CASSFWNTGELFF
>TRBD1|TRBV24-1|13|many|TRBJ2-3
TGTGCCACCGAGGGACAGGTTAAAGATACGCAGTATTTT
CATEGQVKDTQYF
>NA|TRBV7-9|14|many|TRBJ1-5
TGTGCCAGCAGCCCAGGGACGGCGGGCCAGCCCCAGCATTTT
CASSPGTAGQPQHF
>NA|TRBV7-9|16|NA|TRBJ1-1
TGTGCCAGCAGCTTGGTGGGAGGGGGATCGAACACTGAAGCTTTCTTT
CASSLVGGGSNTEAFF
>TRBD1|TRBV12-3/TRBV12-4|13|NA|TRBJ2-7
TGTGCCAGCACCAGGGACAGGGCGAACGAGCAGTACTTC
CASTRDRANEQYF
>NA|TRBV20-1|14|NA|TRBJ2-7
TGCAGTGCTCTGCCCTTACAGGGAGACGGACGGCAGTACTTC
CSALPLQGDGRQYF
>TRBD1|TRBV5-1|14|NA|TRBJ2-5
TGCGCCAGCAGCTTCTCTGACAGGGTGGAGACCCAGTACTTC
CASSFSDRVETQYF
>TRBD1|TRBV7-9|14|many|TRBJ2-5
TGTGCCAGCAGCTATGGACAGGGACGAGAGACCCAGTACTTC
CASSYGQGRETQYF
>NA|TRBV7-2|15|NA|TRBJ2-7
TGTGCCAGCAGCCAAGGAGGGGGCAGCTCCTACGAGCAGTACTTC
CASSQGGGSSYEQYF
>TRBD1|TRBV24-1|17|NA|TRBJ1-2
TGTGCCAGCAGTGCCCCGGGACAGGGGTGGGTTCACTATGGCTACACCTTC
CASSAPGQGWVHYGYTF
>NA|TRBV29-1|12|NA|TRBJ1-4
TGCCGCGTCCGGAGGTCAAATGAAAAACTGTTTTTT
CRVRRSNEKLFF
>TRBD1|TRBV4-1|15|few|TRBJ1-1
TGCGCCAGCAGCCCGGGGGACAGGGGAGGCACTGAAGCTTTCTTT
CASSPGDRGGTEAFF
>NA|TRBV7-2|14|few|TRBJ1-1
TGTGCCAGCAGCTCTTTTAGGAGGAGGAGTGAAGCTTTCTTT
CASSSFRRRSEAFF
>NA|TRBV7-9|13|NA|TRBJ2-5
TGTGCCAGCAGCTTGTTGGAGTGGGAGACCCAGTACTTC
CASSLLEWETQYF
>TRBD1|TRBV28|13|NA|TRBJ2-7
TGTGCCAGCAGTGGACAGGGCTTGGTAGAGCAGTACTTC
CASSGQGLVEQYF
>NA|TRBV9|15|NA|TRBJ2-7
TGTGCCAGCAGCCAAGAAAAGAGAATTGGCGATGAGCAGTACTTC
CASSQEKRIGDEQYF
>TRBD1|TRBV5-1|15|few|TRBJ1-1
TGCGCCAGCAGGGACAGGGGAATAATGAACACTGAAGCTTTCTTT
CASRDRGIMNTEAFF
>TRBD2|TRBV29-1|14|NA|TRBJ2-3
TGCAGCGCTCTAGCGGGGGGTATAACAGATACGCAGTATTTT
CSALAGGITDTQYF
>TRBD1|TRBV4-1|14|few|TRBJ2-7
TGCGCCAGCAGCCCCACGGGACAGGTCTACGAGCAGTACTTC
CASSPTGQVYEQYF
>TRBD1|TRBV2|13|NA|TRBJ1-2
TGTGCCAGCAGTGCTAGAGACTGGGACAGGTGGACCTTC
CASSARDWDRWTF
>TRBD2|TRBV20-1|14|NA|TRBJ2-5
TGCAGTGCTAGTCAAGGGGCGGGAGAAGAGACCCAGTACTTC
CSASQGAGEETQYF
>TRBD2|TRBV20-1|14|NA|TRBJ2-7
TGCAGTGCTAAGGGTAGCGGGAGAACCTACGAGCAGTACTTC
CSAKGSGRTYEQYF
>NA|TRBV19|12|once|TRBJ2-1
TGTGCCAGTAGGGTCGGAGGCAATGAGCAGTTCTTC
CASRVGGNEQFF
>TRBD1|TRBV15|15|many|TRBJ1-1
TGTGCCACCAGCAGAGTCCGACAGGGCAACACTGAAGCTTTCTTT
CATSRVRQGNTEAFF
>NA|TRBV9|15|few|TRBJ2-2
TGTGCCAGCAGCCACGGGGGCGGGACCACCGGGGAGCTGTTTTTT
CASSHGGGTTGELFF
>NA|TRBV13|14|few|TRBJ1-2
TGTGCCAGCAGCTCCTTGACAGAGACTAATGGCTACACCTTC
CASSSLTETNGYTF
>TRBD2|TRBV7-2|15|NA|TRBJ2-7
TGTGCCAGCAGCCCGGGACTAGCGGTACCCTACGAGCAGTACTTC
CASSPGLAVPYEQYF
>TRBD1|TRBV12-3/TRBV12-4|16|once|TRBJ2-5
TGTGCCAGCAGTGACAAGCAGGGGGCAGTCCAAGAGACCCAGTACTTC
CASSDKQGAVQETQYF
>NA|TRBV5-1|16|NA|TRBJ2-5
TGCGTCAGCAGCTTGGAAGGCAGTTCGAGTGTTGAGACCCAGTACTTC
CVSSLEGSSSVETQYF
>NA|TRBV7-2|14|few|TRBJ2-5
TGTGCCAGCAGCTTAGGTTGGGCTAGGGAGACCCAGTACTTC
CASSLGWARETQYF
>TRBD2|TRBV29-1|16|NA|TRBJ2-2
TGCAGCGTGCGGGGGACGGGACCGTCGAACACCGGGGAGCTGTTTTTT
CSVRGTGPSNTGELFF
>NA|TRBV7-9|16|NA|TRBJ2-7
TGTGCCAGCAGTTTCCCGACCAGGGAACCAACCTACGAGCAGTACTTC
CASSFPTREPTYEQYF
>TRBD1|TRBV7-9|15|NA|TRBJ1-5
TGTGCCAGCAGCAATACGGACAGGGTTAGTCAGCCCCAGCATTTT
CASSNTDRVSQPQHF
>NA|TRBV2|12|NA|TRBJ1-2
TGTGCCAGCAGGAGGGAGGGATATGGCTACACCTTC
CASRREGYGYTF
>TRBD1|TRBV2|18|many|TRBJ1-2
TGTGCCAGCAGTGACATGGGACAGGGGATTTGGCCCAGCGGTGGCTACACCTTC
CASSDMGQGIWPSGGYTF
>NA|TRBV15|12|NA|TRBJ1-2
TGTGCCACCCACGACCGGGGTGATGGCTACACCTTC
CATHDRGDGYTF